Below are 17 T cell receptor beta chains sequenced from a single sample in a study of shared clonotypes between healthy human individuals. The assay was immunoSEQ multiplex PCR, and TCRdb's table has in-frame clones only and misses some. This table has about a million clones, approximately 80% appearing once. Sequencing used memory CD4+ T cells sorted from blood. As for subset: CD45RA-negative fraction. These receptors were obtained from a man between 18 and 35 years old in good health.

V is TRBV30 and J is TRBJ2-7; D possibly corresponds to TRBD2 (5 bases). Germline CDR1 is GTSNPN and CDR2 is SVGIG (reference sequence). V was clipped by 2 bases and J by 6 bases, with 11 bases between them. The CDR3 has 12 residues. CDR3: CAWSRGMREQYF. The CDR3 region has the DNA TGTGCCTGGAGTCGGGGTATGCGCGAGCAGTACTTC.

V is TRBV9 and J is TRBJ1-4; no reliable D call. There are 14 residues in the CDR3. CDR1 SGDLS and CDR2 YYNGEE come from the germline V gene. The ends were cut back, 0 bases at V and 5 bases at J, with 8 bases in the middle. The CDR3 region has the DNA TGTGCCAGCAGCGTAGACGAACAAAATGAAAAACTGTTTTTT. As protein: CASSVDEQNEKLFF.

The CDR3 sequence: CSVYLGPGEVRETQYF. The CDR3 DNA reads TGCAGCGTTTATTTGGGGCCAGGGGAGGTTCGAGAGACCCAGTACTTC. This rearrangement joins TRBV29-1 to TRBJ2-5; either TRBD1 or TRBD2 may supply D (6 bases each). The V end lost 5 bases, the J end lost 4 bases, and 23 bases lay between the germline ends. The CDR3 has 16 amino acids. CDR1 and CDR2 from the germline V gene are SQVTM and ANQGSEA.

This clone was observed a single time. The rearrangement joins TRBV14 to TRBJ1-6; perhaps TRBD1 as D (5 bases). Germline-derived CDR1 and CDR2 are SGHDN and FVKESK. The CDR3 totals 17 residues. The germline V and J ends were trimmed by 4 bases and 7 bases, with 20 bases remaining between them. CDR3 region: CASSLKEPGPGNSPLHF. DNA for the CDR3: TGTGCCAGCAGCCTCAAGGAGCCGGGGCCGGGGAATTCACCCCTCCACTTT.

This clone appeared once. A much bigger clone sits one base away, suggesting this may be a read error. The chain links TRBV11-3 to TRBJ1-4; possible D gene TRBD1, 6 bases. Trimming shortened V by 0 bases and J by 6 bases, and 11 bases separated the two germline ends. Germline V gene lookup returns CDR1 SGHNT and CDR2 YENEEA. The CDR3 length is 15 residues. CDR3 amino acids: CASSLEPGVDEKLFF. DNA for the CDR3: TGTGCCAGCAGCTTAGAACCAGGGGTGGATGAAAAACTGTTTTTT.

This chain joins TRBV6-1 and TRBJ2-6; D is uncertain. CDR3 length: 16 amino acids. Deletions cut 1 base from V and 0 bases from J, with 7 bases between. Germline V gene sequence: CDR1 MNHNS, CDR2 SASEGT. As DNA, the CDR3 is TGTGCCAGCAGTGAAGGCGTGGCCTCTGGGGCCAACGTCCTGACTTTC. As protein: CASSEGVASGANVLTF.

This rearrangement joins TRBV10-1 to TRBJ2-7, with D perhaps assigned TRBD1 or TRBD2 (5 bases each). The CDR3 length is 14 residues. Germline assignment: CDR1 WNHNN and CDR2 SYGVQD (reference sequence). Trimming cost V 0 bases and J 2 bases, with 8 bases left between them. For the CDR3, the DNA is TGCGCCAGCAGTGAGTCCCGGGGACCCTACGAGCAGTACTTC. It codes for CASSESRGPYEQYF.

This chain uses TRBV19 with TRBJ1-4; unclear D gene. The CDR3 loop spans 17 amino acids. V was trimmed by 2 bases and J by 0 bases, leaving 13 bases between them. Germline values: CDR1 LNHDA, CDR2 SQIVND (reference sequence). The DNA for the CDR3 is TGTGCCAGTAGTATACAAGGGCGAGTTGCAACTAATGAAAAACTGTTTTTT. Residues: CASSIQGRVATNEKLFF.

CDR3 residues: CASSLQGLRNEQFF. CDR3 in DNA: TGTGCCAGCAGTTTACAGGGGTTAAGGAATGAGCAGTTCTTC. The chain couples TRBV28 to TRBJ2-1; D might be TRBD1 (6 bases). The CDR3 is 14 amino acids. Germline-derived CDR1 and CDR2 are MDHEN and SYDVKM. V was trimmed by 2 bases and J by 7 bases, leaving 12 bases between them.

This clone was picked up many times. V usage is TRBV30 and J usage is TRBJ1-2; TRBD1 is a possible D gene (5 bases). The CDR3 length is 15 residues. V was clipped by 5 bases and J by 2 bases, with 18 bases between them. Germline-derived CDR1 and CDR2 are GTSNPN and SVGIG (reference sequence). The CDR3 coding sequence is TGTGCCTGGGTTAGTAGCTCCAGGGTAAACTATGGCTACACCTTC. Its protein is CAWVSSSRVNYGYTF. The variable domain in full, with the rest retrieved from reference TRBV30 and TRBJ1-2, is SQTIHQWPATLVQPVGSPLSLECTVEGTSNPNLYWYRQAAGRGLQLLFYSVGIGQISSEVPQNLSASRPQDRQFILSSKKLLLSDSGFYLCAWVSSSRVNYGYTFGSGTRLTVV.

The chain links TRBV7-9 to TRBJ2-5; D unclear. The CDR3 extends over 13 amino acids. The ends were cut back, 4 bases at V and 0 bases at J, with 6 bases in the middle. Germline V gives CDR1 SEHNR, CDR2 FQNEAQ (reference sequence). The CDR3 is CASSSPNQETQYF. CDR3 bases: TGTGCCAGCAGCTCTCCGAACCAAGAGACCCAGTACTTC.

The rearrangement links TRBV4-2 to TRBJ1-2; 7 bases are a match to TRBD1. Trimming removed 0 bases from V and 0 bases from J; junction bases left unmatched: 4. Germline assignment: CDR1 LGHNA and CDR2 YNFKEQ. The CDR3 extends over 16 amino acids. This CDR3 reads CASSQEPGGANYGYTF. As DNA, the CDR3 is TGTGCCAGCAGCCAAGAACCAGGGGGAGCTAACTATGGCTACACCTTC.

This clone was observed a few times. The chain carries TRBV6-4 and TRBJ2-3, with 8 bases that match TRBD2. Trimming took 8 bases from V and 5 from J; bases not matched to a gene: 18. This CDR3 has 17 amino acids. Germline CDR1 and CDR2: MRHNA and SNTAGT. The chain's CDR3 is CASSRTGSGNSRDTQYF. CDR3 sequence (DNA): TGTGCCAGCTCCAGAACGGGTAGCGGGAATTCCCGAGATACGCAGTATTTT.

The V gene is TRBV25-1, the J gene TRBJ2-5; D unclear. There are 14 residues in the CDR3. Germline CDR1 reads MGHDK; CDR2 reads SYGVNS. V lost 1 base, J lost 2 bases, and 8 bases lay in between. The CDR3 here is CASSEFEKQETQYF. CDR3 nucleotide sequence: TGTGCCAGCAGTGAATTCGAAAAACAAGAGACCCAGTACTTC.

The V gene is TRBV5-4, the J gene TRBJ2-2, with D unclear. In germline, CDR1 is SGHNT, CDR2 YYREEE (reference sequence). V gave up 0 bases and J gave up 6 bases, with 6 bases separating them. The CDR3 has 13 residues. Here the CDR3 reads CASSLEDAGELFF. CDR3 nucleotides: TGTGCCAGCAGCTTGGAAGATGCCGGGGAGCTGTTTTTT. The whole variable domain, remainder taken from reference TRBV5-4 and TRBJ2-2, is ETGVTQSPTHLIKTRGQQVTLRCSSQSGHNTVSWYQQALGQGPQFIFQYYREEENGRGNFPPRFSGLQFPNYSSELNVNALELDDSALYLCASSLEDAGELFFGEGSRLTVL.

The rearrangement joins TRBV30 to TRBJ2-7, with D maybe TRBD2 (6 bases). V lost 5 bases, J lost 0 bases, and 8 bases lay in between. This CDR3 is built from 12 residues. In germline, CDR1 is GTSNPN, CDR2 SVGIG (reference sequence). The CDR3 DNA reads TGTGCCTGGGAGCGGGTCTCCTACGAGCAGTACTTC. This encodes CAWERVSYEQYF.

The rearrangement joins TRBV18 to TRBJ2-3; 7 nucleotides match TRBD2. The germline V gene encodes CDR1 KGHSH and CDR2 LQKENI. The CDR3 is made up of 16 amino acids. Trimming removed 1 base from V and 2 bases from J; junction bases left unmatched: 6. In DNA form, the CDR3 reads TGTGCCAGCTCACCACGGCTAGCGGAGACCACAGATACGCAGTATTTT. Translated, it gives CASSPRLAETTDTQYF.